The clone carrying this T cell receptor beta chain is a singleton in its sample. Antigen specificity is unknown. This record belongs to a study of shared clonotypes between healthy human individuals. General study findings and limits: Some clonotypes were shared by all four sorted-subset donors, while others were not shared. The non-shared ones had lower generation probabilities than the shared ones.

Measured with immunoSEQ multiplex PCR; TCRdb has only the in-frame clones, and not every one. The table has about 1.5 million clones, 98% seen once. The germline CDR1 and CDR2 sequences are SGHVS and FNYEAQ. V dropped 5 bases and J dropped 2 bases, with 14 bases sitting between them. The CDR3 is 15 amino acids. This clonotype originated in a man younger than 45 in good health. V and J are TRBV7-6 and TRBJ2-3; D is undetermined. The sample taken for sequencing was naive CD4+ T cells sorted from blood. Subset: CD45RA+ positively selected. The CDR3 loop reads CASSRDPSLTDTQYF. The DNA of the CDR3 is TGTGCCAGCAGCCGCGACCCAAGCCTCACAGATACGCAGTATTTT. Variable domain in full (rest from reference TRBV7-6 and TRBJ2-3): GAGVSQSPRYKVTKRGQDVALRCDPISGHVSLYWYRQALGQGPEFLTYFNYEAQQDKSGLPNDRFSAERPEGSISTLTIQRTEQRDSAMYRCASSRDPSLTDTQYFGPGTRLTVL.